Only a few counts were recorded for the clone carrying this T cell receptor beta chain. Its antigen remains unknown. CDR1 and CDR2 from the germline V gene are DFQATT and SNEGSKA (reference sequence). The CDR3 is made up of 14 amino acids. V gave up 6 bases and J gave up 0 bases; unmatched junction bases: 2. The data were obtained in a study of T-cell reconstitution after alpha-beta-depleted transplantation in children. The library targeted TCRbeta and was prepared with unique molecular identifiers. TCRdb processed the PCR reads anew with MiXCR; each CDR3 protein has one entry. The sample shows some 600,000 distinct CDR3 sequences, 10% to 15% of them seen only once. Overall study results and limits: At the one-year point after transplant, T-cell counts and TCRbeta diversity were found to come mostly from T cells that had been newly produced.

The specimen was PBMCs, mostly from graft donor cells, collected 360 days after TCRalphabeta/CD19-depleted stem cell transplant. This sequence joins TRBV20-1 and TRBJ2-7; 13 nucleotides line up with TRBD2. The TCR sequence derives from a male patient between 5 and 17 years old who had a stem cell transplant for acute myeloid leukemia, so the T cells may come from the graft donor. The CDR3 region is CSAGLAGISYEQYF. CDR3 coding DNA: TGCAGTGCGGGACTAGCGGGGATCTCCTACGAGCAGTACTTC.